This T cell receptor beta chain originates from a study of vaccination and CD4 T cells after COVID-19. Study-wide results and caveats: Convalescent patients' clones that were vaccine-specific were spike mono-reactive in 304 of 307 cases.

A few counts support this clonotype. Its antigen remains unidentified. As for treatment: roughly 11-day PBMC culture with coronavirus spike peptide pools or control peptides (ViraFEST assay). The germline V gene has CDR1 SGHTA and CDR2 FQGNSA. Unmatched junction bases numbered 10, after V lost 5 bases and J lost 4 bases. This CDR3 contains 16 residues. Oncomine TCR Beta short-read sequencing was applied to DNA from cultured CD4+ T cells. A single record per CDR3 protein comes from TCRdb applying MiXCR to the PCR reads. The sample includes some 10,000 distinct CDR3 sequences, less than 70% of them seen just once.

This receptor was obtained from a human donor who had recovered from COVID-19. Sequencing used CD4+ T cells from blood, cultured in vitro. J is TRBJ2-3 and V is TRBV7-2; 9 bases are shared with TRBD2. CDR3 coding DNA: TGTGCCAGCAGCGTAGGACCTGGCGGGGGGGCAGATACGCAGTATTTT. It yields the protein CASSVGPGGGADTQYF.